These T cell receptor beta chains were read from a single sample in a study of T cell responses to AZD1222 COVID-19 vaccine. TCRdb keeps only in-frame clones here, not all; method: immunoSEQ multiplex PCR. The top ten hold approximately 2.6% of the sample, which has over 110,000 clones, approximately 90% seen once. The sequenced sample was peripheral blood, obtained on day 0 of AZD1222 vaccination. The receptors were sampled from an adult in good health. The CDR3 runs from the conserved cysteine through the conserved F or W. D genes are given only for firm matches. Expanded clones get a size class; other rows say once, few or many, or leave the size out.

d_call: .; j_call: TRBJ1-6; v_call: TRBV28; clone_size: .; cdr3_nt: TGTGCCAGCAGTTTACGGACCTTCAATAATTCACCCCTCCACTTT; cdr3_aa: CASSLRTFNNSPLHF
d_call: .; j_call: TRBJ1-3; v_call: TRBV7-6; clone_size: .; cdr3_nt: TGTGCCAGCAGCCCATACAGGGCGGGGACAGGAAACACCATATATTTT; cdr3_aa: CASSPYRAGTGNTIYF
d_call: TRBD2; j_call: TRBJ2-7; v_call: TRBV10-1; clone_size: .; cdr3_nt: TGCGCCAGCAGTGAGGGAGCGGGGACCTCCTACGAGCAGTACTTC; cdr3_aa: CASSEGAGTSYEQYF
d_call: .; j_call: TRBJ1-1; v_call: TRBV11-3; clone_size: .; cdr3_nt: TGTGCCAGCAGCTTTTCAGTCCAGAACACTGAAGCTTTCTTT; cdr3_aa: CASSFSVQNTEAFF
d_call: TRBD1; j_call: TRBJ2-7; v_call: TRBV6-2/TRBV6-3; clone_size: .; cdr3_nt: TGTGCCAGCAGTTACTCTGGGACAGGGGGCGCGAGCAACGAGCAGTACTTC; cdr3_aa: CASSYSGTGGASNEQYF
d_call: .; j_call: TRBJ2-7; v_call: TRBV19; clone_size: .; cdr3_nt: TGTGCCAAACGAAGGCCGCTGAGCTCCTACGAGCAGTACTTC; cdr3_aa: CAKRRPLSSYEQYF
d_call: TRBD2; j_call: TRBJ2-1; v_call: TRBV28; clone_size: .; cdr3_nt: TGTGCCAGCAGTTTTCAGCGGACTAGCGGGGGGGATGAGCAGTTCTTC; cdr3_aa: CASSFQRTSGGDEQFF
d_call: TRBD1; j_call: TRBJ1-5; v_call: TRBV5-8; clone_size: .; cdr3_nt: TGTGCCAGCAGCTCGAGGGGACAGGTGGTCGTACCTCAGCCCCAGCATTTT; cdr3_aa: CASSSRGQVVVPQPQHF
d_call: TRBD1; j_call: TRBJ1-2; v_call: TRBV27; clone_size: .; cdr3_nt: TGTGCCAGCAGTTTCCTGGGGACAGCTCAAGGTGGCTACACCTTC; cdr3_aa: CASSFLGTAQGGYTF
d_call: TRBD1; j_call: TRBJ2-7; v_call: TRBV10-2; clone_size: .; cdr3_nt: TGCGCCAGCAGTGACTCCGGACAGGGGACGTACGAGCAGTACTTC; cdr3_aa: CASSDSGQGTYEQYF
d_call: TRBD1; j_call: TRBJ2-7; v_call: TRBV4-1; clone_size: .; cdr3_nt: TGCGCCAGCAGCCAAGCGGGACAGGGTTCCTACGAGCAGTACTTC; cdr3_aa: CASSQAGQGSYEQYF
d_call: .; j_call: TRBJ1-6; v_call: TRBV6-5; clone_size: .; cdr3_nt: TGTGCCAGCAGTACAGTCTCCTATAATTCACCCCTCCACTTT; cdr3_aa: CASSTVSYNSPLHF
d_call: .; j_call: TRBJ1-5; v_call: TRBV7-9; clone_size: .; cdr3_nt: TGTGCCAGCAGTCCGGGACACTTTGATCAGCCCCAGCATTTT; cdr3_aa: CASSPGHFDQPQHF
d_call: TRBD2; j_call: TRBJ2-1; v_call: TRBV5-1; clone_size: .; cdr3_nt: TGCGCCAGCAATCCGGGAGGGGACAATGAGCAGTTCTTC; cdr3_aa: CASNPGGDNEQFF
d_call: .; j_call: TRBJ1-1; v_call: TRBV5-4; clone_size: .; cdr3_nt: TGTGCCAGCACTTTAGGGGTTATGAACACTGAAGCTTTCTTT; cdr3_aa: CASTLGVMNTEAFF
d_call: .; j_call: TRBJ2-2; v_call: TRBV7-2; clone_size: .; cdr3_nt: TGTGCCAGCAGCTTAGCTTCGGGGGCGGGCACCGGGGAGCTGTTTTTT; cdr3_aa: CASSLASGAGTGELFF
d_call: .; j_call: TRBJ1-6; v_call: TRBV19; clone_size: .; cdr3_nt: TGTGCCAGTAGCCCACGACCAGAAACCAATTCACCCCTCCACTTT; cdr3_aa: CASSPRPETNSPLHF
d_call: .; j_call: TRBJ1-5; v_call: TRBV28; clone_size: .; cdr3_nt: TGTGCCAGCAGTTGGTACGGGAATCAGCCCCAGCATTTT; cdr3_aa: CASSWYGNQPQHF
d_call: TRBD1; j_call: TRBJ2-4; v_call: TRBV27; clone_size: .; cdr3_nt: TGTGCCAGCAGTCCCGGAGGCAGGGGGATGTACATTCAGTACTTC; cdr3_aa: CASSPGGRGMYIQYF
d_call: .; j_call: TRBJ2-1; v_call: TRBV2; clone_size: .; cdr3_nt: TGTGCCAGCAGTGATCGTGGGAGCCTCTACAATGAGCAGTTCTTC; cdr3_aa: CASSDRGSLYNEQFF
d_call: .; j_call: TRBJ2-2; v_call: TRBV4-1; clone_size: .; cdr3_nt: TGCGCCAGCAGCCCCTTAGAGCTCAGGACGTATAGAAACCTCTGGACCGGGGAGCTGTTTTTT; cdr3_aa: CASSPLELRTYRNLWTGELFF
d_call: TRBD1; j_call: TRBJ1-6; v_call: TRBV6-5; clone_size: .; cdr3_nt: TGTGCCAGCATCTGGGACAGGGGAGATAGGGCCCTCCACTTT; cdr3_aa: CASIWDRGDRALHF
d_call: TRBD1; j_call: TRBJ1-4; v_call: TRBV28; clone_size: .; cdr3_nt: TGTGCCAGCAGGCTTGGACAGGGAGAGGTTGAAAAACTGTTTTTT; cdr3_aa: CASRLGQGEVEKLFF
d_call: .; j_call: TRBJ1-2; v_call: TRBV5-6; clone_size: .; cdr3_nt: TGTGCCAGCACGGGCGTTCGAGTACGCTACACCTTC; cdr3_aa: CASTGVRVRYTF
d_call: .; j_call: TRBJ2-1; v_call: TRBV7-3; clone_size: once; cdr3_nt: TGTGCCAGCAGCTCGAGTCACCCAGAGTACAATGAGCAGTTCTTC; cdr3_aa: CASSSSHPEYNEQFF
d_call: TRBD1; j_call: TRBJ1-5; v_call: TRBV7-9; clone_size: .; cdr3_nt: TGTGCCAGCAGCCCACAGGGGGGTCTCAATCAGCCCCAGCATTTT; cdr3_aa: CASSPQGGLNQPQHF
d_call: .; j_call: TRBJ2-7; v_call: TRBV6-5; clone_size: .; cdr3_nt: TGTGCCAGCAGAGAGTCAGGGAGCGACGAGCAGTACTTC; cdr3_aa: CASRESGSDEQYF
d_call: TRBD1; j_call: TRBJ1-2; v_call: TRBV19; clone_size: few; cdr3_nt: TGTGCCAGTAGTGACCCTTCTTCAGGACAGGGTTTCTATGGCTACACCTTC; cdr3_aa: CASSDPSSGQGFYGYTF
d_call: .; j_call: TRBJ1-5; v_call: TRBV6-5; clone_size: .; cdr3_nt: TGTGCCAGCAGAGCCGGGTCCCTGGACGTGCAGCCCCAGCATTTT; cdr3_aa: CASRAGSLDVQPQHF
d_call: .; j_call: TRBJ1-1; v_call: TRBV5-1; clone_size: .; cdr3_nt: TGCGCCAGCAGCTTGGTAGGCGTCGGGAGCACTGAAGCTTTCTTT; cdr3_aa: CASSLVGVGSTEAFF
d_call: .; j_call: TRBJ2-1; v_call: TRBV28; clone_size: few; cdr3_nt: TGTGCCAGCAGCTCCCAGGCCGTTCACCCAGGCGCTGAGCAGTTCTTC; cdr3_aa: CASSSQAVHPGAEQFF
d_call: TRBD1; j_call: TRBJ1-2; v_call: TRBV5-1; clone_size: .; cdr3_nt: TGCGCCAGCAGCGGAACAACAGGGGACGGGGGCTATGGCTACACCTTC; cdr3_aa: CASSGTTGDGGYGYTF
d_call: TRBD2; j_call: TRBJ2-5; v_call: TRBV6-5; clone_size: .; cdr3_nt: TGTGCCAGCAGTTTAGGGACTATCCAAGAGACCCAGTACTTC; cdr3_aa: CASSLGTIQETQYF
d_call: TRBD2; j_call: TRBJ2-7; v_call: TRBV3-1/TRBV3-2; clone_size: .; cdr3_nt: TGTGCCAGCAGCCACGGGACTAGCGGGAGGGCCATGTACTTC; cdr3_aa: CASSHGTSGRAMYF
d_call: .; j_call: TRBJ2-1; v_call: TRBV19; clone_size: .; cdr3_nt: TGTGCCAGTAGTTGGACGTTGGGCTCCTACAATGAGCAGTTCTTC; cdr3_aa: CASSWTLGSYNEQFF
d_call: .; j_call: TRBJ2-3; v_call: TRBV3-1/TRBV3-2; clone_size: .; cdr3_nt: TGTGCCAGCAGCCAGATAGATACGCAGTATTTT; cdr3_aa: CASSQIDTQYF
d_call: .; j_call: TRBJ1-6; v_call: TRBV18; clone_size: .; cdr3_nt: TGTGCCAGCTCACCACGCGGGGGGCAGGATAATTCACCCCTCCACTTT; cdr3_aa: CASSPRGGQDNSPLHF
d_call: .; j_call: TRBJ1-6; v_call: TRBV12-5; clone_size: .; cdr3_nt: TGTGCTAGTGGTTTGGTAGGGTCATACTCACCCCTCCACTTT; cdr3_aa: CASGLVGSYSPLHF
d_call: .; j_call: TRBJ2-1; v_call: TRBV4-3; clone_size: once; cdr3_nt: TGCGCCAGCAGCCAAGATCAAGGGTCGGGGGAACGTGAGCAGTTCTTC; cdr3_aa: CASSQDQGSGEREQFF
d_call: .; j_call: TRBJ1-6; v_call: TRBV5-5; clone_size: .; cdr3_nt: TGTGCCAGCAGTAACCAGGTTATCTCCTATAATTCACCCCTCCACTTT; cdr3_aa: CASSNQVISYNSPLHF
d_call: .; j_call: TRBJ2-7; v_call: TRBV7-9; clone_size: .; cdr3_nt: TGTGCCAGCAGCCTCTATTCGGATTTTCCCTACGAGCAGTACTTC; cdr3_aa: CASSLYSDFPYEQYF
d_call: .; j_call: TRBJ2-4; v_call: TRBV4-2; clone_size: once; cdr3_nt: TGTGCCAGCAGCCCCGCTAGAAACATTCAGTACTTC; cdr3_aa: CASSPARNIQYF
d_call: .; j_call: TRBJ1-1; v_call: TRBV4-1; clone_size: .; cdr3_nt: TGCGCCAGCAGCCTGGCAGGTAACACTGAAGCTTTCTTT; cdr3_aa: CASSLAGNTEAFF
d_call: TRBD1; j_call: TRBJ1-5; v_call: TRBV4-2; clone_size: .; cdr3_nt: TGTGCCAGCAGCCGCCTGTTAGGGACAGGGTATAGCAATCAGCCCCAGCATTTT; cdr3_aa: CASSRLLGTGYSNQPQHF
d_call: .; j_call: TRBJ2-1; v_call: TRBV2; clone_size: .; cdr3_nt: TGTGCCAGCAGTTATACCGGGACGGTCGATGAGCAGTTCTTC; cdr3_aa: CASSYTGTVDEQFF
d_call: TRBD2; j_call: TRBJ2-5; v_call: TRBV7-9; clone_size: .; cdr3_nt: TGTGCCAGCAGCTTATCTAGGACTAGCCGGGAGACCCAGTACTTC; cdr3_aa: CASSLSRTSRETQYF
d_call: .; j_call: TRBJ2-5; v_call: TRBV4-1; clone_size: .; cdr3_nt: TGCGCCAGCAGCCAAGTAGCGTTGGGTGGCGAGACCCAGTACTTC; cdr3_aa: CASSQVALGGETQYF
d_call: .; j_call: TRBJ1-2; v_call: TRBV7-9; clone_size: .; cdr3_nt: TGTGCCAGCAGCTTCGCCCCCGGGGACTATGGCTACACCTTC; cdr3_aa: CASSFAPGDYGYTF
d_call: .; j_call: TRBJ1-6; v_call: TRBV6-6; clone_size: .; cdr3_nt: TGTGCCAGCAGGAGGGGGATTGATAATTCACCCCTCCACTTT; cdr3_aa: CASRRGIDNSPLHF
d_call: TRBD2; j_call: TRBJ2-3; v_call: TRBV2; clone_size: .; cdr3_nt: TGTGCCGGCAGCGGGGGTGGGTTGTATACGCAGTATTTT; cdr3_aa: CAGSGGGLYTQYF
d_call: .; j_call: TRBJ1-3; v_call: TRBV28; clone_size: once; cdr3_nt: TGTGCCAGCAGTCGGGGGGACGGCTCTGGAAACACCATATATTTT; cdr3_aa: CASSRGDGSGNTIYF
d_call: TRBD1; j_call: TRBJ1-6; v_call: TRBV6-5; clone_size: .; cdr3_nt: TGTGCCAGCAGTTACAAGGGGGCGCCCTATAATTCACCCCTCCACTTT; cdr3_aa: CASSYKGAPYNSPLHF
d_call: TRBD2; j_call: TRBJ2-5; v_call: TRBV5-8; clone_size: .; cdr3_nt: TGTGCCAGCTCAGCTTCCGGGGGGGCCGTGGAGACCCAGCACTTC; cdr3_aa: CASSASGGAVETQHF
d_call: TRBD2; j_call: TRBJ2-1; v_call: TRBV11-3; clone_size: .; cdr3_nt: TGTGCCAGCACCACTAATACGGGAGGATACAATGAGCAGTTCTTC; cdr3_aa: CASTTNTGGYNEQFF